The T cell receptor beta chain under discussion was sequenced for a study of blood T cells in healthy people across ages. Notes on the study in general: In the absence of known donor CMV status, changes in expanded clonotypes were possibly confounded. TCR beta diversity tracked closely with naive T cell percentage.

V lost 3 bases, J lost 0 bases, and 15 bases lay in between. Germline V lookup: CDR1 LGHDT, CDR2 YNNKEL (reference sequence). This CDR3 has 16 residues. The sample holds a few counts of this clonotype. The antigen is unknown. A second about 7 to 12 cycle PCR used barcoded and J-beta primers. Each cDNA molecule carried a tag from a template-switch adaptor that contained 12 random nucleotides. TCRdb reanalysed the 5' RACE reads using MiXCR and keeps one entry per CDR3 protein. The sample holds approximately 1.5 million distinct CDR3 sequences, roughly 30% seen once. Sequenced sample: blood. The receptor was derived from a woman in her twenties or thirties in good health. The genes are TRBV3-1 and TRBJ2-7, with TRBD2 as a possible D gene (6 bases). CDR3 sequence (DNA): TGTGCCAGCAGCCAGGGCACTAGCTCTCTCTCCTACGAGCAGTACTTC. This encodes CASSQGTSSLSYEQYF.